This entry lists 26 T cell receptor beta chains sequenced from one sample in a study of blood T cell repertoires in COVID-19. This table comes from immunoSEQ multiplex PCR, and its TCRdb copy is limited to in-frame clones, with some not included. The repertoire holds fewer than 350,000 clones, with around 90% as singletons. The material sequenced was PBMCs or T cells enriched from blood (not recorded which). The source is a woman aged 55-70 years in a cohort exposed to, infected with or recovered from COVID-19 (not recorded which).

The J gene is TRBJ2-7, the V gene TRBV19, with a weak D call TRBD2 (6 bases). V lost 3 bases and J 4 bases, leaving 13 bases between the germline ends. The length of the CDR3 is 14 residues. Germline assignment: CDR1 LNHDA and CDR2 SQIVND (reference sequence). CDR3 region: CASSIGSGTYEQYF. CDR3 DNA sequence: TGTGCCAGTAGTATTGGGTCAGGGACTTACGAGCAGTACTTC.

This chain joins TRBV6-5 and TRBJ1-2; 7 bases are shared with TRBD1. CDR1 and CDR2 (germline): MNHEY, SVGAGI. This CDR3 is built from 13 residues. The junction had 4 bases not matched to a gene; V was cut back by 6 bases and J by 3 bases. The CDR3 DNA sequence: TGTGCCAGCAGGAGGGGGCCTGACTATGGCTACACCTTC. It yields the protein CASRRGPDYGYTF.

For the CDR3, the DNA is TGTGCCAGCAGCCCCACCGGGACAGTTAGCTCCTACGAGCAGTACTTC. This sequence encodes CASSPTGTVSSYEQYF. V and J are TRBV4-2 and TRBJ2-7, with 7 bases that match TRBD1. The germline CDR1 and CDR2 sequences are LGHNA and YNFKEQ. The CDR3 spans 16 residues. V trimming: 4 bases; J trimming: 0 bases; junction bases outside the gene matches: 9.

V is TRBV28 and J is TRBJ1-1; TRBD1 is a possible D gene (5 bases). Trimming removed 0 bases at V and 10 bases at J, with 27 bases between. The CDR3 consists of 18 residues. Germline V lookup: CDR1 MDHEN, CDR2 SYDVKM. In DNA, the CDR3 is TGTGCCAGCAGTTTATGGCCCCCCGGGGGGGAGGGTTCCCTGGGAGCTTTCTTT. Its protein product is CASSLWPPGGEGSLGAFF.

The rearrangement links TRBV30 to TRBJ2-2; TRBD2 matches at 9 bases. V trimming: 4 bases; J trimming: 6 bases; junction bases outside the gene matches: 9. CDR1 GTSNPN and CDR2 SVGIG come from the germline V gene (reference sequence). The CDR3 is 15 amino acids. CDR3 DNA: TGTGCCTGGACGGTCGCGGGAGGGCCGGCCGGGGAGCTGTTTTTT. Translated, it gives CAWTVAGGPAGELFF.

The chain links TRBV5-1 to TRBJ2-2, with 11 bases aligning to TRBD2. Germline trimming cut 4 bases from V and 4 bases from J; bases unmatched to any gene: 9. The CDR3 is made up of 17 amino acids. Germline V gene sequence: CDR1 SGHRS, CDR2 YFSETQ. CDR3 residues: CASSGLAGGLITGELFF. In DNA form, the CDR3 reads TGCGCCAGCAGCGGGCTAGCGGGAGGTTTGATCACCGGGGAGCTGTTTTTT.

The chain employs TRBV7-8 and TRBJ2-1; no clear D gene. Germline V CDR1 and CDR2: SGHVS, FQNEAQ. The ends were cut back, 5 bases at V and 1 base at J, with 18 bases in the middle. This CDR3 is built from 17 residues. The CDR3 region is CASSLGVGSSSYNEQFF. DNA of the CDR3: TGTGCCAGCAGCCTCGGAGTAGGCTCTTCGTCCTACAATGAGCAGTTCTTC.

The chain uses TRBV28 and TRBJ2-1; TRBD2 might be the D (5 bases). The CDR3 contains 11 residues. Trimming shortened V by 8 bases and J by 9 bases, and 11 bases separated the two germline ends. Germline V gene data show CDR1 as MDHEN and CDR2 as SYDVKM. This chain's CDR3 is CASLGSVEQFF. The DNA for the CDR3 is TGTGCCAGCCTAGGGAGCGTTGAGCAGTTCTTC.

V and J are TRBV24-1 and TRBJ1-5; TRBD1 matches 7 bases. The V gene's germline CDR1 is KGHDR and CDR2 SFDVKD. CDR3 length: 14 amino acids. Unmatched junction bases numbered 1, after V lost 4 bases and J lost 2 bases. CDR3 amino acids: CATSDDRGNQPQHF. In DNA, the CDR3 is TGTGCCACCAGTGACGACAGGGGCAATCAGCCCCAGCATTTT.

V usage is TRBV10-2 and J usage is TRBJ2-7; maybe TRBD2 (5 bases). This CDR3 comprises 13 residues. Germline-derived CDR1 and CDR2 are WSHSY and SAAADI. The ends were cut back, 4 bases at V and 1 base at J, with 8 bases in the middle. The CDR3 DNA reads TGCGCCAGCAGTGGTCGGGGTTCCTACGAGCAGTACTTC. This gives the protein CASSGRGSYEQYF.

This clone was observed a single time. The chain carries TRBV7-9 and TRBJ1-2, with 10 bases identical to TRBD1. Germline CDR1 SEHNR, CDR2 FQNEAQ (reference sequence). V lost 4 bases, J lost 7 bases, and 3 bases stayed unmatched. The CDR3 spans 13 residues. The CDR3, as DNA: TGTGCCAGCAGCTCGGGGACAGGGGTTGGCTACACCTTC. This sequence encodes CASSSGTGVGYTF.

The rearrangement joins TRBV7-9 to TRBJ2-5; a weak D match, TRBD1 (6 bases). Trimming stripped 0 bases from V and 4 bases from J, with 12 bases between. Germline CDR1 reads SEHNR; CDR2 reads FQNEAQ (reference sequence). There are 15 residues in the CDR3. This CDR3 reads CASSLAGHRLETQYF. The DNA of the CDR3 is TGTGCCAGCAGCTTAGCGGGACATAGATTAGAGACCCAGTACTTC.

The chain carries TRBV7-9 and TRBJ2-2; possible D gene TRBD2, 7 bases. V was shortened by 5 bases and J by 5 bases, with 21 bases between the two germline ends. Germline CDR1 and CDR2: SEHNR and FQNEAQ (reference sequence). The CDR3 runs 17 residues. Here the CDR3 reads CASSPNQGGGWTGELFF. The CDR3, as DNA: TGTGCCAGCAGCCCCAACCAGGGAGGGGGATGGACCGGGGAGCTGTTTTTT.

The CDR3 coding sequence is TGTGCCAGCAGCTACGGGACAAATTGGCCCCAGCATTTT. This sequence encodes CASSYGTNWPQHF. J is TRBJ1-5 and V is TRBV28, with a weak D call TRBD1 (6 bases). The CDR3 is 13 residues long. Germline V CDR1 and CDR2: MDHEN, SYDVKM. The V and J ends lost 6 bases and 9 bases respectively, with 15 bases between them.

In its sample, this clone was seen a few times. This rearrangement joins TRBV7-9 to TRBJ1-5; D remains unclear. The germline CDR1 and CDR2 sequences are SEHNR and FQNEAQ (reference sequence). The CDR3 consists of 17 residues. With 0 bases removed from V and 4 bases from J, the gap between germline ends came to 16 bases. DNA of the CDR3: TGTGCCAGCAGCTTAGCCGCGGTCACGGACTCTAATCAGCCCCAGCATTTT. Its protein is CASSLAAVTDSNQPQHF.

This chain joins TRBV7-2 and TRBJ2-1; D perhaps matches TRBD1 (5 bases). Germline V CDR1 and CDR2: SGHTA, FQGNSA. CDR3 length: 16 amino acids. V was clipped by 1 base and J by 7 bases, with 17 bases between them. CDR3 amino acids: CASSLGGQVAGNEQFF. The CDR3, as DNA: TGTGCCAGCAGCTTAGGGGGCCAGGTAGCCGGGAATGAGCAGTTCTTC.

CDR3 sequence reads: CASSAGQGLNTEAFF. Here the CDR3 DNA reads TGTGCCAGCAGCGCGGGACAGGGGCTGAACACTGAAGCTTTCTTT. The chain combines TRBV9 with TRBJ1-1; 10 nucleotides agree with TRBD1. V was pared by 3 bases and J by 0 bases, with 2 bases of the junction left unmatched. Germline CDR1 is SGDLS and CDR2 is YYNGEE. The CDR3 spans 15 residues.

This chain links TRBV27 with TRBJ1-5; D not certain. The CDR3 is made up of 18 amino acids. Germline V gene sequence: CDR1 MNHEY, CDR2 SMNVEV (reference sequence). V dropped 3 bases and J dropped 0 bases, with 18 bases sitting between them. DNA of the CDR3: TGTGCCAGCAGTTTCCGTGGAGCTGGAATTTATAGCAATCAGCCCCAGCATTTT. Translated: CASSFRGAGIYSNQPQHF.

V gene TRBV6-5 combines with J gene TRBJ2-3; 10 bases fit TRBD2. With V trimmed by 6 bases and J by 4 bases, 4 bases remained unmatched. Germline V gene data show CDR1 as MNHEY and CDR2 as SVGAGI. CDR3 length: 14 amino acids. The CDR3 sequence is CASRYGLAADTQYF. CDR3 in DNA: TGTGCCAGCAGATACGGACTAGCGGCAGATACGCAGTATTTT.

The chain is built from TRBV28 and TRBJ1-5, with a weak D call TRBD1 (5 bases). The CDR3 consists of 15 residues. Trimming cost V 3 bases and J 4 bases, with 13 bases left between them. Per the germline V gene, CDR1 is MDHEN and CDR2 is SYDVKM. CDR3 bases: TGTGCCAGCAGTTTCGGGGGTGGGATAAATCAGCCCCAGCATTTT. Translated: CASSFGGGINQPQHF.

This clone was seen just once. The chain is built from TRBV9 and TRBJ2-3; D is perhaps TRBD1 (6 bases). The CDR3 is 16 amino acids. Germline CDR1 is SGDLS and CDR2 is YYNGEE. Trimming stripped 3 bases from V and 4 bases from J, with 18 bases between. For the CDR3, the DNA is TGTGCCAGCAGCGGACAACAGGGTACGAGTGCAGATACGCAGTATTTT. Amino acids: CASSGQQGTSADTQYF.

This clone was counted between two and nine times. V is TRBV27 and J is TRBJ2-7, with a tentative D call TRBD1 (6 bases). Germline V CDR1 and CDR2: MNHEY, SMNVEV (reference sequence). The CDR3 has 13 amino acids. V shed 3 bases and J shed 4 bases, with 10 bases lying between them. CDR3 in DNA: TGTGCCAGCAGTTTTAGGGGGATTTACGAGCAGTACTTC. It yields the protein CASSFRGIYEQYF.

The J gene is TRBJ1-1, the V gene TRBV5-1, with D perhaps TRBD1 (6 bases). Deletions cut 1 base from V and 1 base from J, with 8 bases between. This CDR3 contains 14 residues. From germline, CDR1 is SGHRS and CDR2 YFSETQ. CDR3 protein: CASSLQGQNTEAFF. The DNA for the CDR3 is TGCGCCAGCAGCTTGCAGGGGCAGAACACTGAAGCTTTCTTT.

This chain connects TRBV6-6 to TRBJ1-6; 8 nucleotides agree with TRBD1. Germline V CDR1 and CDR2: MNHNY, SVGAGI (reference sequence). J was trimmed by 12 bases and V by 6 bases; bases with no gene match: 13. CDR3 length equals 15 residues. CDR3 sequence: CASRDRAQGGGPLHF. The CDR3 nucleotides read TGTGCCAGCAGGGACAGGGCTCAGGGTGGAGGACCCCTCCACTTT.

The rearrangement uses TRBV5-6 and TRBJ1-1; D is unclear. Germline V gene data show CDR1 as SGHDT and CDR2 as YYEEEE. Trimming took off 1 base at V and 7 bases at J, with 17 bases between the two ends. This CDR3 is 15 amino acids long. CDR3 protein: CASSLPEGGRVEAFF. The CDR3, as DNA: TGTGCCAGCAGCTTGCCGGAGGGAGGGCGCGTTGAAGCTTTCTTT.

The CDR3: CASSLGLAGSYEQYF. DNA for the CDR3: TGTGCCAGCAGTTTGGGACTAGCGGGATCCTACGAGCAGTACTTC. The V call is TRBV27, the J call TRBJ2-7, with TRBD2 identical over 13 bases. V was pared by 3 bases and J by 1 base, with 0 bases of the junction left unmatched. Germline CDR1 MNHEY, CDR2 SMNVEV (reference sequence). The CDR3 is 15 amino acids.